These T cell receptor beta chains were read from a single sample in a study of T-cell memory formation after mild COVID-19. TCRdb reprocessed the 5' RACE reads with MiXCR, giving one entry per CDR3 protein. The table has about 340,000 distinct CDR3 sequences, approximately 13% seen once. Sequences were obtained from PBMCs or a T cell subset sorted from them (not recorded which). These receptors were collected from a man younger than 35 who had mild COVID-19 (a few samples of this study predate the infection). Cell type and time point are not known. CDR3s include the opening cysteine and the closing phenylalanine or tryptophan. Each record gives: clone size, V gene, D gene, J gene, CDR3 protein, CDR3 DNA. A D gene is named only where the DNA matches it firmly. The size of a clone is reported for some rows only, either as once, few or many, or as a class for expanded clones.

clone size: NA
V gene: TRBV3-1
D gene: TRBD2
J gene: TRBJ2-1
CDR3 protein: CASSQISGISSYNEQFF
CDR3 DNA: TGTGCCAGCAGCCAAATTAGCGGGATAAGCTCCTACAATGAGCAGTTCTTC

clone size: few
V gene: TRBV6-5
D gene: NA
J gene: TRBJ2-3
CDR3 protein: CASKIGEDTQYF
CDR3 DNA: TGTGCCAGTAAGATTGGAGAGGATACGCAGTATTTT

clone size: NA
V gene: TRBV9
D gene: NA
J gene: TRBJ1-1
CDR3 protein: CASSVESGYTEAFF
CDR3 DNA: TGTGCCAGCAGCGTAGAATCGGGGTACACTGAAGCTTTCTTT

clone size: few
V gene: TRBV7-3
D gene: NA
J gene: TRBJ2-3
CDR3 protein: CASSLNVVAANTQYF
CDR3 DNA: TGTGCCAGCAGCTTAAATGTTGTGGCAGCGAATACGCAGTATTTT

clone size: NA
V gene: TRBV12-3/TRBV12-4
D gene: NA
J gene: TRBJ2-7
CDR3 protein: CASSLLRGQEQYF
CDR3 DNA: TGTGCCAGCAGTCTCCTTCGCGGCCAAGAGCAGTACTTC

clone size: NA
V gene: TRBV28
D gene: NA
J gene: TRBJ2-1
CDR3 protein: CASSLMRAEQFF
CDR3 DNA: TGTGCCAGCAGTTTAATGAGGGCTGAGCAGTTCTTC

clone size: NA
V gene: TRBV7-8
D gene: TRBD1
J gene: TRBJ2-5
CDR3 protein: CASSVRTGGEETQYF
CDR3 DNA: TGTGCCAGCAGTGTCCGGACAGGGGGAGAAGAGACCCAGTACTTC

clone size: NA
V gene: TRBV4-1
D gene: NA
J gene: TRBJ2-7
CDR3 protein: CASSIAYEQYF
CDR3 DNA: TGCGCCAGCAGCATCGCTTACGAGCAGTACTTC

clone size: NA
V gene: TRBV20-1
D gene: TRBD2
J gene: TRBJ2-3
CDR3 protein: CSANLGTSGPDTQYF
CDR3 DNA: TGCAGTGCTAACCTGGGGACTAGCGGCCCAGATACGCAGTATTTT

clone size: many
V gene: TRBV12-3/TRBV12-4
D gene: NA
J gene: TRBJ2-6
CDR3 protein: CASSLGAGANVLTF
CDR3 DNA: TGTGCCAGCAGCCTAGGTGCTGGGGCCAACGTCCTGACTTTC

clone size: few
V gene: TRBV7-2
D gene: TRBD1
J gene: TRBJ2-2
CDR3 protein: CASSESPGQGAPGELFF
CDR3 DNA: TGTGCCAGCAGCGAGAGCCCGGGACAGGGGGCGCCCGGGGAGCTGTTTTTT

clone size: few
V gene: TRBV28
D gene: NA
J gene: TRBJ1-2
CDR3 protein: CASSAPRLYGYTF
CDR3 DNA: TGTGCCAGCAGCGCCCCACGTCTCTATGGCTACACCTTC

clone size: NA
V gene: TRBV12-3/TRBV12-4
D gene: TRBD1
J gene: TRBJ1-1
CDR3 protein: CASSLGTGGQGKAFF
CDR3 DNA: TGTGCCAGCAGTTTAGGGACAGGGGGCCAGGGCAAAGCTTTCTTT

clone size: few
V gene: TRBV4-3
D gene: NA
J gene: TRBJ2-5
CDR3 protein: CASSLTDQETQYF
CDR3 DNA: TGCGCCAGCAGCCTCACAGATCAAGAGACCCAGTACTTC

clone size: few
V gene: TRBV3-1
D gene: NA
J gene: TRBJ2-1
CDR3 protein: CASSHGARSFGSEQFF
CDR3 DNA: TGTGCCAGCAGCCACGGCGCTAGATCCTTTGGGTCTGAGCAGTTCTTC

clone size: many
V gene: TRBV7-8
D gene: NA
J gene: TRBJ2-1
CDR3 protein: CASRLQAEQFF
CDR3 DNA: TGTGCCAGCAGGCTGCAAGCTGAGCAGTTCTTC

clone size: few
V gene: TRBV30
D gene: TRBD1
J gene: TRBJ1-6
CDR3 protein: CAWSVRQGMTPLHF
CDR3 DNA: TGTGCCTGGAGTGTGAGACAGGGGATGACACCCCTCCACTTT

clone size: NA
V gene: TRBV5-1
D gene: TRBD2
J gene: TRBJ2-1
CDR3 protein: CASSFSLAGYNEQFF
CDR3 DNA: TGCGCCAGCAGCTTTTCTCTAGCGGGTTACAATGAGCAGTTCTTC

clone size: many
V gene: TRBV9
D gene: TRBD1
J gene: TRBJ1-1
CDR3 protein: CASSVGGYTEAFF
CDR3 DNA: TGTGCCAGCTCCGTAGGGGGCTATACTGAAGCTTTCTTT

clone size: few
V gene: TRBV12-3/TRBV12-4
D gene: NA
J gene: TRBJ2-3
CDR3 protein: CASSLWRSTDTQYF
CDR3 DNA: TGTGCCAGCAGTTTATGGCGGAGCACAGATACGCAGTATTTT

clone size: NA
V gene: TRBV27
D gene: NA
J gene: TRBJ1-2
CDR3 protein: CASSRQDSYGYTF
CDR3 DNA: TGTGCCAGCAGCAGGCAGGACAGCTATGGCTACACCTTC

clone size: many
V gene: TRBV7-9
D gene: NA
J gene: TRBJ2-2
CDR3 protein: CASSISTPGQGELFF
CDR3 DNA: TGTGCCAGCAGCATCTCAACTCCGGGACAAGGGGAGCTGTTTTTT

clone size: NA
V gene: TRBV7-7
D gene: TRBD2
J gene: TRBJ2-5
CDR3 protein: CASSLSGGLQETQYF
CDR3 DNA: TGTGCCAGCAGCCTTAGCGGGGGCCTGCAAGAGACCCAGTACTTC

clone size: few
V gene: TRBV5-1
D gene: TRBD1
J gene: TRBJ2-1
CDR3 protein: CASSAGLDRGDNEQFF
CDR3 DNA: TGCGCCAGCAGCGCCGGACTCGACAGGGGGGACAATGAGCAGTTCTTC

clone size: few
V gene: TRBV29-1
D gene: TRBD1
J gene: TRBJ1-1
CDR3 protein: CSVERQGGTEAFF
CDR3 DNA: TGCAGCGTTGAAAGACAGGGTGGCACTGAAGCTTTCTTT

clone size: few
V gene: TRBV29-1
D gene: NA
J gene: TRBJ1-1
CDR3 protein: CSVPLGGVAFF
CDR3 DNA: TGCAGCGTACCACTGGGGGGGGTAGCTTTCTTT

clone size: few
V gene: TRBV4-1
D gene: NA
J gene: TRBJ2-7
CDR3 protein: CASSQDRVYEQYF
CDR3 DNA: TGCGCCAGCAGCCAAGACAGGGTCTACGAGCAGTACTTC

clone size: few
V gene: TRBV6-5
D gene: TRBD2
J gene: TRBJ2-5
CDR3 protein: CASRSGGALQETQYF
CDR3 DNA: TGTGCCAGCAGAAGCGGGGGGGCACTTCAAGAGACCCAGTACTTC

clone size: NA
V gene: TRBV9
D gene: NA
J gene: TRBJ1-5
CDR3 protein: CASSVGVGGQPQHF
CDR3 DNA: TGTGCCAGCAGCGTAGGTGTAGGCGGCCAGCCCCAGCATTTT